This T cell receptor (beta chain) derives from a study of T cells in Graves' hyperthyroidism and ophthalmopathy. CDR3 length: 14 amino acids. The germline CDR1 and CDR2 sequences are SGHVS and FNYEAQ. V gave up 1 base and J gave up 4 bases, with 11 bases separating them. This clonotype was recorded at least ten times. What was amplified from RNA transcripts were TCR beta CDR3 regions. First-round RT-PCR of the TCR CDR3 relied on the HTBI primer set. TCRdb fed the multiplex PCR reads into MiXCR, producing one record per CDR3 protein. This table has some 800,000 distinct CDR3 sequences, 35% to 40% appearing once.

This TCR was sampled from a man aged 18 to 29 with Graves' hyperthyroidism. V usage is TRBV7-6 and J usage is TRBJ2-7; possibly TRBD1 for D (6 bases). The specimen was blood. The CDR3 DNA sequence: TGTGCCAGCAGCTTAGAGGACAGCCCGTACGAGCAGTACTTC. Protein: CASSLEDSPYEQYF.